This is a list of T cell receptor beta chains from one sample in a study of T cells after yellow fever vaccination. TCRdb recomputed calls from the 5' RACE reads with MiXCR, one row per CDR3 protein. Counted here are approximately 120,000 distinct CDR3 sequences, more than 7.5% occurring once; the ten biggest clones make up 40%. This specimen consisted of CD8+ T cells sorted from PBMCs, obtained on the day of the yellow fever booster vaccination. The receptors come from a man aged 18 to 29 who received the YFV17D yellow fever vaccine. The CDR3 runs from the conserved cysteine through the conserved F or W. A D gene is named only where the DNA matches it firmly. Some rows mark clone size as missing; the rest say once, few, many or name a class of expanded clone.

CDR3 DNA: TGTGCCAGCAGCCACCTGACAGGGGGGTTGGATGAGCAGTTCTTC
CDR3 protein: CASSHLTGGLDEQFF
clone size: many
D gene: TRBD1
J gene: TRBJ2-1
V gene: TRBV14

CDR3 DNA: TGTGCCAGTACCCCGGAAGGCGCGCATGGCTACACCTTC
CDR3 protein: CASTPEGAHGYTF
clone size: few
D gene: -
J gene: TRBJ1-2
V gene: TRBV19

CDR3 DNA: TGTGCCAGCAGCTTGGACTACGGGCCAAACACTGAAGCTTTCTTT
CDR3 protein: CASSLDYGPNTEAFF
clone size: few
D gene: -
J gene: TRBJ1-1
V gene: TRBV5-6

CDR3 DNA: TGTGCCAGCAGCTTAGTTATCTCTGGAAACACCATATATTTT
CDR3 protein: CASSLVISGNTIYF
clone size: -
D gene: -
J gene: TRBJ1-3
V gene: TRBV7-9

CDR3 DNA: TGCAGTGCTCCCGACAGGTTCAGCTCCTACAATGAGCAGTTCTTC
CDR3 protein: CSAPDRFSSYNEQFF
clone size: -
D gene: -
J gene: TRBJ2-1
V gene: TRBV20-1

CDR3 DNA: TGTGCCAGCAGCACAGGATCCTCCTACGAGCAGTACTTC
CDR3 protein: CASSTGSSYEQYF
clone size: many
D gene: -
J gene: TRBJ2-7
V gene: TRBV6-5

CDR3 DNA: TGCGCCAGCAGCCAGATTACAGGAGGAAATCAGCCCCAGCATTTT
CDR3 protein: CASSQITGGNQPQHF
clone size: many
D gene: -
J gene: TRBJ1-5
V gene: TRBV4-1

CDR3 DNA: TGTGCCAGCAGTTCCTCGGACGGGTGGGGCAATCAGCCCCAGCATTTT
CDR3 protein: CASSSSDGWGNQPQHF
clone size: many
D gene: -
J gene: TRBJ1-5
V gene: TRBV27

CDR3 DNA: TGCAGCGTTGCAGGGACAAGGGCCCCCTACGAGCAGTACTTC
CDR3 protein: CSVAGTRAPYEQYF
clone size: few
D gene: -
J gene: TRBJ2-7
V gene: TRBV29-1

CDR3 DNA: TGCAGCGTTCCGGGGTCCTCTGGAAACACCATATATTTT
CDR3 protein: CSVPGSSGNTIYF
clone size: -
D gene: -
J gene: TRBJ1-3
V gene: TRBV29-1

CDR3 DNA: TGTGCCAGCGCTTTGCTGTCAGATACGCAGTATTTT
CDR3 protein: CASALLSDTQYF
clone size: -
D gene: -
J gene: TRBJ2-3
V gene: TRBV12-3/TRBV12-4

CDR3 DNA: TGCGCCAGCAGCCAAGCTTCTCCGAGACAGAGCTATAATTCACCCCTCCACTTT
CDR3 protein: CASSQASPRQSYNSPLHF
clone size: -
D gene: -
J gene: TRBJ1-6
V gene: TRBV4-1

CDR3 DNA: TGTGCCAGCAGCCAAGATGACAGTTACTATGGCTACACCTTC
CDR3 protein: CASSQDDSYYGYTF
clone size: many
D gene: -
J gene: TRBJ1-2
V gene: TRBV4-2

CDR3 DNA: TGTGCCAGCAGCCATCAGGGGGCAGCGAGGCCAGATACGCAGTATTTT
CDR3 protein: CASSHQGAARPDTQYF
clone size: -
D gene: TRBD1
J gene: TRBJ2-3
V gene: TRBV4-2

CDR3 DNA: TGTGCCAGCAGCCAAGATTTAAGCTCCTACAATGAGCAGTTCTTC
CDR3 protein: CASSQDLSSYNEQFF
clone size: -
D gene: -
J gene: TRBJ2-1
V gene: TRBV4-2

CDR3 DNA: TGTGCCAGCAGAACTGAGGCTCAGCCCCAGCATTTT
CDR3 protein: CASRTEAQPQHF
clone size: -
D gene: -
J gene: TRBJ1-5
V gene: TRBV6-2/TRBV6-3

CDR3 DNA: TGTGCCAGCAGTTACTCTCCGACGGGGGCCGGGGAGCTGTTTTTT
CDR3 protein: CASSYSPTGAGELFF
clone size: few
D gene: -
J gene: TRBJ2-2
V gene: TRBV6-5

CDR3 DNA: TGTGCCAGCAGTGAAAGAAACGAGCAGTACTTC
CDR3 protein: CASSERNEQYF
clone size: -
D gene: -
J gene: TRBJ2-7
V gene: TRBV6-2/TRBV6-3

CDR3 DNA: TGTGCCAGTAGTGTCGGGCAGGATGGCTACACCTTC
CDR3 protein: CASSVGQDGYTF
clone size: -
D gene: -
J gene: TRBJ1-2
V gene: TRBV19

CDR3 DNA: TGCGCCAGCAGCCAAGAAGTGGGGAACTCCGAAGCTTTCTTT
CDR3 protein: CASSQEVGNSEAFF
clone size: many
D gene: -
J gene: TRBJ1-1
V gene: TRBV4-3

CDR3 DNA: TGCGCCAGCAGTGAGTTTACTAACTCCTACAATGAGCAGTTCTTC
CDR3 protein: CASSEFTNSYNEQFF
clone size: many
D gene: -
J gene: TRBJ2-1
V gene: TRBV10-2

CDR3 DNA: TGTGCCAGCAGCCACAGGGGTATTAATGAAAAACTGTTTTTT
CDR3 protein: CASSHRGINEKLFF
clone size: -
D gene: TRBD1
J gene: TRBJ1-4
V gene: TRBV5-5

CDR3 DNA: TGTGCCATCACCGGGGACAGGGGAAACACAGATACGCAGTATTTT
CDR3 protein: CAITGDRGNTDTQYF
clone size: many
D gene: TRBD1
J gene: TRBJ2-3
V gene: TRBV10-3

CDR3 DNA: TGTGCCATCAGTGAGTATACAGGGGGTAATCAGCCCCAGCATTTT
CDR3 protein: CAISEYTGGNQPQHF
clone size: few
D gene: TRBD1
J gene: TRBJ1-5
V gene: TRBV10-3

CDR3 DNA: TGCAGCGTTGATGGTACACGAGAAAAAGAGACCCAGTACTTC
CDR3 protein: CSVDGTREKETQYF
clone size: few
D gene: -
J gene: TRBJ2-5
V gene: TRBV29-1

CDR3 DNA: TGTGCCAGCAGTTACTCGACGCCAGGTACCGAGCAGTACTTC
CDR3 protein: CASSYSTPGTEQYF
clone size: few
D gene: -
J gene: TRBJ2-7
V gene: TRBV6-2/TRBV6-3

CDR3 DNA: TGTGCCAGTAGTACCCTTGAGGTCAACGAGCAGTACTTC
CDR3 protein: CASSTLEVNEQYF
clone size: -
D gene: -
J gene: TRBJ2-7
V gene: TRBV19

CDR3 DNA: TGCAGTGCTTTCCGACAGGGACTGAACACTGAAGCTTTCTTT
CDR3 protein: CSAFRQGLNTEAFF
clone size: many
D gene: TRBD1
J gene: TRBJ1-1
V gene: TRBV20-1

CDR3 DNA: TGTGCCAGCAGCTTCAGGCCGGAGACCCAGTACTTC
CDR3 protein: CASSFRPETQYF
clone size: few
D gene: -
J gene: TRBJ2-5
V gene: TRBV5-4

CDR3 DNA: TGTGCCAGCAGCTTGGTCCTCCTACGCCGCAATGAGCAGTTCTTC
CDR3 protein: CASSLVLLRRNEQFF
clone size: -
D gene: -
J gene: TRBJ2-1
V gene: TRBV5-6

CDR3 DNA: TGTGCCAGCAGCTTGCCCCGGGTGAACACTGAAGCTTTCTTT
CDR3 protein: CASSLPRVNTEAFF
clone size: few
D gene: -
J gene: TRBJ1-1
V gene: TRBV5-6

CDR3 DNA: TGTGCCAGCAGTCCGGACGAGAACACCGGGGAGCTGTTTTTT
CDR3 protein: CASSPDENTGELFF
clone size: few
D gene: -
J gene: TRBJ2-2
V gene: TRBV6-5

CDR3 DNA: TGTGCCTGGAGTGTAGGCTTTGGGGGGGGGCGTGAGACCCAGTACTTC
CDR3 protein: CAWSVGFGGGRETQYF
clone size: -
D gene: -
J gene: TRBJ2-5
V gene: TRBV30

CDR3 DNA: TGTGCCAGCAGTTTTGGCAACCTTTTTTACAATGAGCAGTTCTTC
CDR3 protein: CASSFGNLFYNEQFF
clone size: few
D gene: -
J gene: TRBJ2-1
V gene: TRBV6-2/TRBV6-3

CDR3 DNA: TGTGCCAGCAGTGAAGGCGGGGGGGCCGCAGATACGCAGTATTTT
CDR3 protein: CASSEGGGAADTQYF
clone size: many
D gene: TRBD2
J gene: TRBJ2-3
V gene: TRBV6-4

CDR3 DNA: TGTGCCAGCTCACCACCGCAGGGCCCCAATGAAAAACTGTTTTTT
CDR3 protein: CASSPPQGPNEKLFF
clone size: -
D gene: -
J gene: TRBJ1-4
V gene: TRBV18

CDR3 DNA: TGCGCCTCCCGGACAGGGGGCATATCACCCCTCCACTTT
CDR3 protein: CASRTGGISPLHF
clone size: many
D gene: TRBD1
J gene: TRBJ1-6
V gene: TRBV5-1

CDR3 DNA: TGTGCCAGCAGCCCCTGGACACCGAACACCGGGGAGCTGTTTTTT
CDR3 protein: CASSPWTPNTGELFF
clone size: -
D gene: -
J gene: TRBJ2-2
V gene: TRBV5-5

CDR3 DNA: TGCGCCAGCAGCCAAGGTCTAGGGATTAATGAAAAACTGTTTTTT
CDR3 protein: CASSQGLGINEKLFF
clone size: few
D gene: -
J gene: TRBJ1-4
V gene: TRBV4-1

CDR3 DNA: TGTGCCAGTATAGCCAGGGGGCGGCGCCGAGGGGGCTACACCTTC
CDR3 protein: CASIARGRRRGGYTF
clone size: -
D gene: TRBD1
J gene: TRBJ1-2
V gene: TRBV19

CDR3 DNA: TGTGCTAGTGCCCTTGCTATAGGTGCGAACACTGAAGCTTTCTTT
CDR3 protein: CASALAIGANTEAFF
clone size: few
D gene: -
J gene: TRBJ1-1
V gene: TRBV12-5

CDR3 DNA: TGTGCCAGCAGCTCGACAGATTCCAGCAATCAGCCCCAGCATTTT
CDR3 protein: CASSSTDSSNQPQHF
clone size: few
D gene: -
J gene: TRBJ1-5
V gene: TRBV7-9

CDR3 DNA: TGTGCCAGCAGTTACTTCTCCACGGATGATGGCACCGGGGAGCTGTTTTTT
CDR3 protein: CASSYFSTDDGTGELFF
clone size: few
D gene: -
J gene: TRBJ2-2
V gene: TRBV6-5

CDR3 DNA: TGTGCCAGCAGTTACGTGGGCAGCACCGGGGAGCTGTTTTTT
CDR3 protein: CASSYVGSTGELFF
clone size: many
D gene: -
J gene: TRBJ2-2
V gene: TRBV6-2/TRBV6-3

CDR3 DNA: TGTGCCAGCAGTTTCACAGCTCGGGACCGCTCTAACTATGGCTACACCTTC
CDR3 protein: CASSFTARDRSNYGYTF
clone size: -
D gene: -
J gene: TRBJ1-2
V gene: TRBV6-5

CDR3 DNA: TGCGCCAGCAGCCAAGATGTCCGCTACGAGCAGTACTTC
CDR3 protein: CASSQDVRYEQYF
clone size: -
D gene: -
J gene: TRBJ2-7
V gene: TRBV4-3

CDR3 DNA: TGCGCCAGCAGCCTATTACTGGGGGTGAATCAGCCCCAGCATTTT
CDR3 protein: CASSLLLGVNQPQHF
clone size: once
D gene: -
J gene: TRBJ1-5
V gene: TRBV4-3

CDR3 DNA: TGCGCCAGCAGCTTGAGTGGGGGGCCCTCCGAGCAGTACTTC
CDR3 protein: CASSLSGGPSEQYF
clone size: -
D gene: -
J gene: TRBJ2-7
V gene: TRBV5-1

CDR3 DNA: TGTGCCAGCAGCTTAACGTCCGGGGGGTCTTCCTACGAGCAGTACTTC
CDR3 protein: CASSLTSGGSSYEQYF
clone size: few
D gene: TRBD2
J gene: TRBJ2-7
V gene: TRBV7-3

CDR3 DNA: TGTGCCAGCAGTTATCCCGGACCCACAGATACGCAGTATTTT
CDR3 protein: CASSYPGPTDTQYF
clone size: few
D gene: -
J gene: TRBJ2-3
V gene: TRBV6-6

CDR3 DNA: TGTGCCAGCAGCGCGACTAGCGGTTCCTACGAGCAGTACTTC
CDR3 protein: CASSATSGSYEQYF
clone size: many
D gene: TRBD2
J gene: TRBJ2-7
V gene: TRBV7-6

CDR3 DNA: TGTGCCAGCAGTTACTCGCGAGGCAGCAATCAGCCCCAGCATTTT
CDR3 protein: CASSYSRGSNQPQHF
clone size: -
D gene: -
J gene: TRBJ1-5
V gene: TRBV6-5

CDR3 DNA: TGTGCCAGCAGTGAAGGCTGGCAAGAGACCCAGTACTTC
CDR3 protein: CASSEGWQETQYF
clone size: -
D gene: -
J gene: TRBJ2-5
V gene: TRBV2